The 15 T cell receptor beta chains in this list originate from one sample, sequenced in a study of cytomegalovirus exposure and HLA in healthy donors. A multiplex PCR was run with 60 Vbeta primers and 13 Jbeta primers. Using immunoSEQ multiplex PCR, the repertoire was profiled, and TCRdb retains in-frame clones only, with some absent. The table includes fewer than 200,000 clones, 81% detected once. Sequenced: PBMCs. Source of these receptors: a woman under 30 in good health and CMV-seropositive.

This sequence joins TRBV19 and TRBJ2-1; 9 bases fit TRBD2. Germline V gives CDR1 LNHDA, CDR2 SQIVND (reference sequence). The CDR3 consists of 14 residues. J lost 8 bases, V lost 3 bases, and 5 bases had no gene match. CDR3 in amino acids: CASSMSGGFHEQFF. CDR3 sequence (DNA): TGTGCCAGTAGTATGAGCGGGGGGTTCCATGAGCAGTTCTTC.

The CDR3 region is CASRKTAWGGSNEKLFF. In DNA, the CDR3 is TGTGCCAGCAGAAAAACGGCATGGGGAGGGTCTAATGAAAAACTGTTTTTT. The V gene is TRBV7-6, the J gene TRBJ1-4; no definite D call. Germline V gene data show CDR1 as SGHVS and CDR2 as FNYEAQ. The CDR3 length is 17 residues. With 6 bases removed from V and 3 bases from J, the gap between germline ends came to 20 bases.

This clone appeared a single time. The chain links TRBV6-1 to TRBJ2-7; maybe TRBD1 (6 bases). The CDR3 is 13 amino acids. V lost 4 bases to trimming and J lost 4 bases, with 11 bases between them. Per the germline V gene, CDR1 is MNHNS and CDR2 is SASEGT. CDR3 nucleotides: TGTGCCAGCAGTGGCAGGGGTTATTACGAGCAGTACTTC. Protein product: CASSGRGYYEQYF.

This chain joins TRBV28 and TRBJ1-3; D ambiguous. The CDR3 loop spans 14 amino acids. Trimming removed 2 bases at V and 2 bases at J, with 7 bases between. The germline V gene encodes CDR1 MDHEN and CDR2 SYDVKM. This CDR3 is CASSLAGTGNTIYF. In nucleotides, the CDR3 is TGTGCCAGCAGTTTAGCGGGGACTGGAAACACCATATATTTT.

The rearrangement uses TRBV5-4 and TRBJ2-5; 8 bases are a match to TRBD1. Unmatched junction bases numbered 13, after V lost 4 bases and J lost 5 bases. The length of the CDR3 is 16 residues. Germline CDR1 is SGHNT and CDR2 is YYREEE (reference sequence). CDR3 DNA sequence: TGTGCCAGCAGCCCCGAATATTGGGCAGGGGGCGAGACCCAGTACTTC. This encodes CASSPEYWAGGETQYF.

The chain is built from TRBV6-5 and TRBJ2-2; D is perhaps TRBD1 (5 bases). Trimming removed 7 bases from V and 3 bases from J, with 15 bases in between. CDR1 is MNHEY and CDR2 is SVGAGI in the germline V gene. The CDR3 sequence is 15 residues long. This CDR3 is CASTPGNRYTGELFF. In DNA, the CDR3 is TGTGCCAGCACCCCAGGGAATAGGTACACCGGGGAGCTGTTTTTT.

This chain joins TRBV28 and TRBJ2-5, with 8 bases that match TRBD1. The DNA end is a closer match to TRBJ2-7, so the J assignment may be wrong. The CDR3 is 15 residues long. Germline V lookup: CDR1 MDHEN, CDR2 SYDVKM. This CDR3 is CASSSGQGVTYEQYF. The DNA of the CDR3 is TGTGCCAGCAGTTCCGGACAGGGTGTAACCTACGAGCAGTACTTC.

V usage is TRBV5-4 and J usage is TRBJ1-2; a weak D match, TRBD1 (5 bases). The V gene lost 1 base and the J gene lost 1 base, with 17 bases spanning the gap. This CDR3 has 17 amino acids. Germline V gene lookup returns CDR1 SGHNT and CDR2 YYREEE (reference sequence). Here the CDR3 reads CASSLFGGREDNYGYTF. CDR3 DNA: TGTGCCAGCAGCTTGTTTGGGGGGAGGGAGGATAACTATGGCTACACCTTC.

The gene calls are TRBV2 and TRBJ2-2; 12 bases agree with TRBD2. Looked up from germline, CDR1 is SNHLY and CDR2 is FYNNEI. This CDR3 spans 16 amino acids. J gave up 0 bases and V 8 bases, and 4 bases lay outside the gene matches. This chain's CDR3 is CASGASGGANTGELFF. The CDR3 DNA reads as TGTGCCAGCGGGGCTAGCGGGGGGGCGAACACCGGGGAGCTGTTTTTT.

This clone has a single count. As DNA, the CDR3 is TGTGCCAGCAGTTCGGAGACAGGAGTCGGGGCCCAGAACACTGAAGCTTTCTTT. It is translated as CASSSETGVGAQNTEAFF. The J gene is TRBJ1-1, the V gene TRBV28, with D possibly being TRBD1 (6 bases). The germline V gene has CDR1 MDHEN and CDR2 SYDVKM. V dropped 4 bases and J dropped 1 base, with 22 bases sitting between them. The CDR3 has 18 residues.

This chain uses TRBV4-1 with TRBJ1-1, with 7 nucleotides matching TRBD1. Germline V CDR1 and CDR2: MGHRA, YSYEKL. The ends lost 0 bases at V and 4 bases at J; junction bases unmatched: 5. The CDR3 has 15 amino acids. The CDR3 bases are TGCGCCAGCAGCCAAGAGAGGGGGCAGCGCACTGAAGCTTTCTTT. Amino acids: CASSQERGQRTEAFF.

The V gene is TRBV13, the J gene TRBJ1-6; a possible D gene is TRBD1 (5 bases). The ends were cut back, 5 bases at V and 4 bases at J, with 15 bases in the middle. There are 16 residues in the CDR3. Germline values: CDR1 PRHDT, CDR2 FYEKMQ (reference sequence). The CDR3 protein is CASSPAGQPYNSPLHF. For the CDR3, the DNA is TGTGCCAGCAGCCCTGCGGGGCAACCGTATAATTCACCCCTCCACTTT.

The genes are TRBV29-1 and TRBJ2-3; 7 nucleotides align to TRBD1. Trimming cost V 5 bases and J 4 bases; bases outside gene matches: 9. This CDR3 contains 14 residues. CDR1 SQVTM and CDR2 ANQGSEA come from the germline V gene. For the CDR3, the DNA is TGCAGCGTTTTTGGGACAGCGACTTCAGATACGCAGTATTTT. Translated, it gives CSVFGTATSDTQYF.

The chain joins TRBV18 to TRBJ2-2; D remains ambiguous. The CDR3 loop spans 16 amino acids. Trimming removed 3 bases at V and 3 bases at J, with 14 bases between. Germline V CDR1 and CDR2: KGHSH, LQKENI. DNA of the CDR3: TGTGCCAGCTCACCTGCACAAGCTAGTTACACCGGGGAGCTGTTTTTT. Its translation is CASSPAQASYTGELFF.

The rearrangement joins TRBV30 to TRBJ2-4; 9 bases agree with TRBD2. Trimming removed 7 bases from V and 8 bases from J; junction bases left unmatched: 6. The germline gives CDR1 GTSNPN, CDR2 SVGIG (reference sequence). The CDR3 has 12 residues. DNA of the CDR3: TGTGCCTATAGCGGGGGAGGTGACATTCAGTACTTC. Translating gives CAYSGGGDIQYF.